The T cell receptor (beta chain) described here comes from a study of vaccination effects on CD4 cells after COVID-19. CD4+ T cell isolation took place after approximately ten days of culture. The infection with SARS-CoV-2 (confirmed by PCR) occurred in this person between March and December 2020. Participants got two doses of BNT162b2 or mRNA-1273 vaccine. Sequenced by immunoSEQ multiplex PCR; TCRdb stores in-frame clones only, minus some. In the table there are tens of thousands of clones, around 76% of which are singletons. V was pared by 1 base and J by 1 base, with 12 bases between. CDR1 and CDR2 from the germline V gene are SGHKS and YYEKEE (reference sequence). The CDR3 length is 16 residues. This clone has a single count. Its antigen is still unknown.

Sample: CD4+ T cells from PBMCs cultured without peptide, taken after COVID-19 vaccination. This receptor was taken from a human donor who had a prior SARS-CoV-2 infection. The chain couples TRBV5-5 to TRBJ2-1; D unclear. CDR3 residues: CASSLTSARSYNEQFF. CDR3 sequence (DNA): TGTGCCAGCAGCTTGACAAGCGCCCGATCCTACAATGAGCAGTTCTTC. Full variable domain (missing parts from reference TRBV5-5 and TRBJ2-1): DAGVTQSPTHLIKTRGQQVTLRCSPISGHKSVSWYQQVLGQGPQFIFQYYEKEERGRGNFPDRFSARQFPNYSSELNVNALLLGDSALYLCASSLTSARSYNEQFFGPGTRLTVL.